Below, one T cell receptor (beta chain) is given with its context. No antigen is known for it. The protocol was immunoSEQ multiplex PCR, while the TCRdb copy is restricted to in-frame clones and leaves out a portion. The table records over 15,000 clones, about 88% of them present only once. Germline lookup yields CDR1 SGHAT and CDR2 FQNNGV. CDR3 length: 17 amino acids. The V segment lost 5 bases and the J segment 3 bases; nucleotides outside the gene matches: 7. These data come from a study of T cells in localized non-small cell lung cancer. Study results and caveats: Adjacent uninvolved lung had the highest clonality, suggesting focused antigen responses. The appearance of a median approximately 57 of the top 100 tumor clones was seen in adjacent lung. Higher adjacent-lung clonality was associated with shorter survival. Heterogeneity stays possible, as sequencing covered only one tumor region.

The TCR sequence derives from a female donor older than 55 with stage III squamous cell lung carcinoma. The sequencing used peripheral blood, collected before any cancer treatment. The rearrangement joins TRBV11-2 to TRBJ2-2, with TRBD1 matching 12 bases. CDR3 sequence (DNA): TGTGCCAGCAGCGGCCGGGACAGGGGGCCTGACACCGGGGAGCTGTTTTTT. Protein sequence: CASSGRDRGPDTGELFF.